The clone carrying this TCR beta chain turned up a few times. These data are taken from a study of blood T cells in healthy people across ages. PCR was performed a second time for about 7 to 11 cycles using a sample-barcoded 5' primer and a J-beta primer mix. TCRdb re-derived calls from the 5' RACE reads in MiXCR, one entry per CDR3 protein. The sample records approximately 780,000 distinct CDR3 sequences, 25% to 30% being singletons. CDR3 length: 16 residues. Per germline, CDR1 SGHTA and CDR2 FQGTGA. V was cut by 4 bases and J by 1 base, with 16 bases left in between. Another study also made use of these data, one on T cells of mothers and their children.

This rearrangement joins TRBV7-3 to TRBJ1-1; D unresolved. The sequence came from a boy aged 5-17 years in good health. Sequencing was done on a sample of blood. CDR3 bases: TGTGCCAGCAGCTCCACAGTCGGCGCAGGGAACACTGAAGCTTTCTTT. Translation: CASSSTVGAGNTEAFF.